The text below deals with one T cell receptor (beta chain). Method: immunoSEQ multiplex PCR; TCRdb's copy keeps in-frame clones and lacks some. The profile shows just under 150,000 clones, about 82% of them singletons. This sample was taken from a study of T cell responses to AZD1222 COVID-19 vaccine. CDR1 is SGHRS, CDR2 YFSETQ, per germline. V lost 4 bases and J 4 bases, leaving 17 bases between the germline ends. This CDR3 is 15 amino acids long. The sequence was obtained from an adult who received the AZD1222 COVID-19 vaccine. The source material was peripheral blood, sampled 28 days after the second AZD1222 dose. V and J are TRBV5-1 and TRBJ2-5, with D perhaps TRBD2 (6 bases). CDR3 region: CASSAGLKRSETQYF. CDR3 nucleotide sequence: TGCGCCAGCAGCGCGGGACTCAAGAGGTCAGAGACCCAGTACTTC. The variable domain in full, with the rest retrieved from reference TRBV5-1 and TRBJ2-5, is KAGVTQTPRYLIKTRGQQVTLSCSPISGHRSVSWYQQTPGQGLQFLFEYFSETQRNKGNFPGRFSGRQFSNSRSEMNVSTLELGDSALYLCASSAGLKRSETQYFGPGTRLLVL.